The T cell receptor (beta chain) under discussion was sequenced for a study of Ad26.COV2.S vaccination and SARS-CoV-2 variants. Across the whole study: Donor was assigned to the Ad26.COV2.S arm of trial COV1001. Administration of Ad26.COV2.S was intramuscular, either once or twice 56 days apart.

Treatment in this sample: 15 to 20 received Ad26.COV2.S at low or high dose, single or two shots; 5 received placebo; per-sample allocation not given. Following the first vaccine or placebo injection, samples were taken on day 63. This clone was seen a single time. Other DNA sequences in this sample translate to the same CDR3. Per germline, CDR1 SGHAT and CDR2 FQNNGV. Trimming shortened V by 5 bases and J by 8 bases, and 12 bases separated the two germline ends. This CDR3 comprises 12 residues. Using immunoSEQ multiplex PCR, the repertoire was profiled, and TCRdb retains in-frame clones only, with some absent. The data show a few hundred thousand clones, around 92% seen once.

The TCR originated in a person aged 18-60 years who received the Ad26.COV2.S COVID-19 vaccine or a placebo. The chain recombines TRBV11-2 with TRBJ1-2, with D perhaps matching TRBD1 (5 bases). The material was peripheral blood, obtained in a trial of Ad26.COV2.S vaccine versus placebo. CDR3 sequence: CASSPGPAGYTF. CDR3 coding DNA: TGTGCCAGCAGCCCGGGGCCTGCGGGCTACACCTTC.